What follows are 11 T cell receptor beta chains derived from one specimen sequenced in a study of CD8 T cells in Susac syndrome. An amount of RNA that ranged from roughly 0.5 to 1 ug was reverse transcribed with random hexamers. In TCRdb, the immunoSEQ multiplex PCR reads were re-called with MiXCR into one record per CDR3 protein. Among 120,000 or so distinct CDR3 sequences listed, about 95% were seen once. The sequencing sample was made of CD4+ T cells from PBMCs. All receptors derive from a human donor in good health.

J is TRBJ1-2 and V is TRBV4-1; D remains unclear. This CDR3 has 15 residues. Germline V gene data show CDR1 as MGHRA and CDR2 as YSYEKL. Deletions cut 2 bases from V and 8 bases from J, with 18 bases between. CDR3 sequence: CASSQPLTGVRGYTF. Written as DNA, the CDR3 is TGCGCCAGCAGCCAACCTCTAACCGGGGTGAGAGGCTACACCTTC.

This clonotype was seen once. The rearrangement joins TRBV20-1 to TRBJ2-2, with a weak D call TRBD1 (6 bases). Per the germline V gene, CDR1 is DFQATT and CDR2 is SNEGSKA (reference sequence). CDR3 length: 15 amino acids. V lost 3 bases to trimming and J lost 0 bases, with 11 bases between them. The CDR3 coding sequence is TGCAGTGCTAGTGGCCAGGGGACGAACACCGGGGAGCTGTTTTTT. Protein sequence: CSASGQGTNTGELFF.

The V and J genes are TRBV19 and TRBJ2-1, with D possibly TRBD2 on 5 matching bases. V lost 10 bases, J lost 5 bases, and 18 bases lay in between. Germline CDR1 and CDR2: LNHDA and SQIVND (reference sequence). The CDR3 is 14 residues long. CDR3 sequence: CATGPTLGNNEQFF. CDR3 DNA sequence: TGTGCCACTGGCCCTACACTAGGGAACAATGAGCAGTTCTTC.

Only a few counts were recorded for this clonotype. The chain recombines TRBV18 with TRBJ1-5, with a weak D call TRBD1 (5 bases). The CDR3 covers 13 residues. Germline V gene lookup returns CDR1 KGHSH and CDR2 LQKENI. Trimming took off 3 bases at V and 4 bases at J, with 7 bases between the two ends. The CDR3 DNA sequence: TGTGCCAGCTCACCCGGGGGAAATCAGCCCCAGCATTTT. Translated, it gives CASSPGGNQPQHF.

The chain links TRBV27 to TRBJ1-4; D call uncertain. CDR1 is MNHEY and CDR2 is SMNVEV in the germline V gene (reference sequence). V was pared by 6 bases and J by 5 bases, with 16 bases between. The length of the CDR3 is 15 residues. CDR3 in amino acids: CASSLLGRRNEKLFF. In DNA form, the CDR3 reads TGTGCCAGCAGCCTGCTCGGGCGGAGGAATGAAAAACTGTTTTTT. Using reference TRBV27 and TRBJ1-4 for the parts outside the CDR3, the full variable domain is EAQVTQNPRYLITVTGKKLTVTCSQNMNHEYMSWYRQDPGLGLRQIYYSMNVEVTDKGDVPEGYKVSRKEKRNFPLILESPSPNQTSLYFCASSLLGRRNEKLFFGSGTQLSVL.

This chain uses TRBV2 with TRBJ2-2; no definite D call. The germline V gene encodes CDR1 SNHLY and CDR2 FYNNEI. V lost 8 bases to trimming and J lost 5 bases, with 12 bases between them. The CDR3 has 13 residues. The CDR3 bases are TGTGCCAGCGCCTCGACCGCTACCGGGGAGCTGTTTTTT. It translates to CASASTATGELFF.

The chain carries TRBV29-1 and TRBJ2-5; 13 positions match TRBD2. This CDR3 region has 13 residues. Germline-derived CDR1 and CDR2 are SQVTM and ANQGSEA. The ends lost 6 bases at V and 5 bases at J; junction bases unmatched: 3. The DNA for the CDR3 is TGCAGCGTGGGACTAGCGGGACAGGAGACCCAGTACTTC. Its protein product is CSVGLAGQETQYF.

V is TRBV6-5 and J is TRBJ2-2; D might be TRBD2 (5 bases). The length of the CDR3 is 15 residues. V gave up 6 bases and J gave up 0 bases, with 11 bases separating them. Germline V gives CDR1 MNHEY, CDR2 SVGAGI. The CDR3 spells CASSPERPNTGELFF. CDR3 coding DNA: TGTGCCAGCAGCCCGGAGCGGCCGAACACCGGGGAGCTGTTTTTT.

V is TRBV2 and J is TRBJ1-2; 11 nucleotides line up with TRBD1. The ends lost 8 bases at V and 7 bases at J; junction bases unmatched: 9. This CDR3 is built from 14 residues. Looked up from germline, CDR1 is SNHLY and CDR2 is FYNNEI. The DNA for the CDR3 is TGTGCCAGCGACAGGGACAGGGGGTTTTCTGGCTACACCTTC. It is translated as CASDRDRGFSGYTF.

The CDR3 coding sequence is TGTGCCAGCAGACCGGACAGACTATCACAAGAGACCCAGTACTTC. This sequence encodes CASRPDRLSQETQYF. The chain has TRBV27 and TRBJ2-5, with D possibly TRBD1 on 6 matching bases. The V end lost 6 bases, the J end lost 2 bases, and 16 bases lay between the germline ends. The CDR3 runs to 15 residues. Germline assignment: CDR1 MNHEY and CDR2 SMNVEV (reference sequence).

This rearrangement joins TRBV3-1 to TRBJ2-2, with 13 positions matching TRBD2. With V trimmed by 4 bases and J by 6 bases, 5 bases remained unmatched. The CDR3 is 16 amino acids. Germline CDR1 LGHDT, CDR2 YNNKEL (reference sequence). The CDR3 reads CASSPGLAGVSGELFF. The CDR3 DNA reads TGTGCCAGCAGCCCCGGACTAGCGGGAGTCTCCGGGGAGCTGTTTTTT.